The clone carrying this T cell receptor beta chain has only a few counts. Its antigen is unidentified. RNA was isolated and reverse transcribed to cDNA, the sequencing template. This table comes from immunoSEQ multiplex PCR, and its TCRdb copy is limited to in-frame clones, with some not included. The table has around 180,000 clones, under 80% seen once; the top ten hold 1.3%. Germline CDR1 SGHTA, CDR2 FQGTGA. The length of the CDR3 is 14 residues. V lost 4 bases to trimming and J lost 2 bases; unmatched junction nucleotides: 2. Regarding treatment: oral pan-JAK inhibitor, 5-10 mg twice daily. Samples from alopecia areata patients were lesional scalp punch biopsies and peripheral blood. This sample was taken from a study of CD8+ T cells in alopecia areata. Study-level findings and limits: Tofacitinib produced a significant decrease in scalp clonality and in expanded CD8+ clones among the top 100. Higher clonality and more expanded CD8+ clones appeared in lesional than normal scalp.

The specimen was CD4+ T cells sorted from blood, collected between weeks 47 and 50, from a patient treated with tofacitinib. This chain connects TRBV7-3 to TRBJ2-5, with 9 bases matching TRBD1. The clonotype was recovered from a human donor with alopecia areata. Here the CDR3 DNA reads TGTGCCAGCAGCTCTGGACAGGGGCAAGAGACCCAGTACTTC. Amino acid sequence: CASSSGQGQETQYF.